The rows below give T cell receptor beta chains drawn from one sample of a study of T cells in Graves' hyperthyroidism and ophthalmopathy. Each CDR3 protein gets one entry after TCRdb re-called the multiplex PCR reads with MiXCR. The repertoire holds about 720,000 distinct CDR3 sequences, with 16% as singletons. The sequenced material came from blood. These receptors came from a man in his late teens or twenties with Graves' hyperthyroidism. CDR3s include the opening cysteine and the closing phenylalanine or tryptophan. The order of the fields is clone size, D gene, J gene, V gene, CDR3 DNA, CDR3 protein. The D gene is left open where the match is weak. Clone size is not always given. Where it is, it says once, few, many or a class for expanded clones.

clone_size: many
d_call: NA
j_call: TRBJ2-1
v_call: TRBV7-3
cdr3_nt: TGTGCCAGCAGCTTAACCGGGCTTAGAGTGGAGGAGCAGTTCTTC
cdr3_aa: CASSLTGLRVEEQFF

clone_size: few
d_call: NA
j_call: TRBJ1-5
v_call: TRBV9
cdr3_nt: TGTGCCAGCAGCGTAGATGGGGTAGGCAATCAGCCCCAGCATTTT
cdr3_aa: CASSVDGVGNQPQHF

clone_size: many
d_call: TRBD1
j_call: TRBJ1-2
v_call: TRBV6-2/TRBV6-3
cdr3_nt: TGTGCCAGCAGTTACACAGGGGACTATGGCTACACCTTC
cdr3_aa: CASSYTGDYGYTF

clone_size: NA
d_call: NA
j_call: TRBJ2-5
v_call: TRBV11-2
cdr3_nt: TGTGCCAGCAGCTTAGCCCCACACTTTTATAGACAGGAGTGGGGCCAAGAGACCCAGTACTTC
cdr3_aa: CASSLAPHFYRQEWGQETQYF

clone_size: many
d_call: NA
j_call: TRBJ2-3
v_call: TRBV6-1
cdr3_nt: TGTGCCAGCAGTGGGGGAGGTGGGCCGAACACAGATACGCAGTATTTT
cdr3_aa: CASSGGGGPNTDTQYF

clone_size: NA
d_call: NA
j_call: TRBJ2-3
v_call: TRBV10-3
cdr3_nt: TGTGCCATCAGTGAGCTGGGGACAGATACGCAGTATTTT
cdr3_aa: CAISELGTDTQYF

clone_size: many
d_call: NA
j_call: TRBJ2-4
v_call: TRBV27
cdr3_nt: TGTGCCAGCAGTTCGGCAGATAGGGGAAACATTCAGTACTTC
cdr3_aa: CASSSADRGNIQYF

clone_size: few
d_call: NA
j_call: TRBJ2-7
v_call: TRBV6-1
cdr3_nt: TGTGCCAGCAGTTATGGGGCGGGTAGATACTACGAGCAGTACTTC
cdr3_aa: CASSYGAGRYYEQYF

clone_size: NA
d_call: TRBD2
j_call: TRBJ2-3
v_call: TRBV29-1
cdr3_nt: TGCAGCGTTGGACTAGCGGGAGTGCGTACGCAGTATTTT
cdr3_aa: CSVGLAGVRTQYF

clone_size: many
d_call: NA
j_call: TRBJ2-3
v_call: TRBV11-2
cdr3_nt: TGTGCCAGCAGCTTTGCCTCGGGGCCAGATACGCAGTATTTT
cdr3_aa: CASSFASGPDTQYF

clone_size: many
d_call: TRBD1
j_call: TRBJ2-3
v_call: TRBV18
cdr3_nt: TGTGCCAGCCCGACAGGGGGTGAGGCAGATACGCAGTATTTT
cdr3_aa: CASPTGGEADTQYF

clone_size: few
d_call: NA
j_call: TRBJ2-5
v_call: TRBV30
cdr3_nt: TGTGCCTGCGCCGGGGAGGGGGGGTTAGAGACCCAGTACTTC
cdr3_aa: CACAGEGGLETQYF